This T cell receptor (beta chain) was recovered during a study of blood T cell repertoires in COVID-19. Original processing methods: The assay estimated nucleated cells by amplifying reference gene primers. Assay used: immunoSEQ multiplex PCR; TCRdb lists only in-frame clones, some missing. D and trimming come from the DNA, and the V and J calls and clone size come from that table. The sample lists about 140,000 clones, less than 90% occurring once. The germline CDR1 and CDR2 sequences are MNHEY and SVGAGI. This CDR3 is 13 amino acids long. J gave up 4 bases and V 8 bases, and 2 bases lay outside the gene matches.

The genes are TRBV6-5 and TRBJ2-1; the match to TRBD1 covers 10 bases. The sample was peripheral blood. The origin of this receptor is a man younger than 45 with COVID-19, enrolled during active disease. In nucleotides, the CDR3 is TGTGCCAGCGGGACAGGGGTATACAATGAGCAGTTCTTC. Protein: CASGTGVYNEQFF.